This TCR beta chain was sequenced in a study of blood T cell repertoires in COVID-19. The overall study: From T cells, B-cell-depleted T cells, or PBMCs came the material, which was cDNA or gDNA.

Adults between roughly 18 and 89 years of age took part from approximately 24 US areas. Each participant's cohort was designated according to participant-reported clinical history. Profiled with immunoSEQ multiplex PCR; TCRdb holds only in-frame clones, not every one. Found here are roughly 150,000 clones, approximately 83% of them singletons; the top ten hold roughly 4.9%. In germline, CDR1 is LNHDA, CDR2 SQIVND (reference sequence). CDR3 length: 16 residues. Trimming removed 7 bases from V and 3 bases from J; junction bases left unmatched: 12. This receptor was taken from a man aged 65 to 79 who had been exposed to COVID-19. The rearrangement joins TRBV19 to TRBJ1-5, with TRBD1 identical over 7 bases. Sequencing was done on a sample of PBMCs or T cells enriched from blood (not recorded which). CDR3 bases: TGTGCCAGTACCCCAACCGGGACAGATTTCAATCAGCCCCAGCATTTT. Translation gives CASTPTGTDFNQPQHF.